The present T cell receptor beta chain was sequenced within a study of T cell responses to AZD1222 COVID-19 vaccine. Study-wide results and limits: Researchers report vaccine-associated CD4 TCRs spanning spike, with dominance at 160-218 and 743-854.

This table comes from immunoSEQ multiplex PCR, and its TCRdb copy is limited to in-frame clones, with some not included. This sample has roughly 200,000 clones, with around 94% found just once. On this clone: The antigen remains unidentified.

There are 14 residues in the CDR3. CDR1 is MNHEY and CDR2 is SVGEGT in the germline V gene. V was cut by 4 bases and J by 4 bases, with 13 bases left in between. The genes are TRBV6-2 or TRBV6-3 and TRBJ1-1; TRBD1 might be the D (6 bases). The sequence came from an adult in good health. This sample comprised peripheral blood, obtained on day 0 of AZD1222 vaccination. The CDR3 is CASSWTVRGTEAFF. Written as DNA, the CDR3 is TGTGCCAGCAGTTGGACAGTTCGGGGCACTGAAGCTTTCTTT.